This is a list of T cell receptor beta chains from one sample in a study of T and B cells in COVID-19 patients. TCRdb itself ran the multiplex PCR reads through MiXCR, one entry per CDR3 protein. This table has approximately 2,300 distinct CDR3 sequences, about 25% appearing once. Sequencing was performed on blood. The receptors shown here come from a human donor with active COVID-19. CDR3s include the opening cysteine and the closing phenylalanine or tryptophan.

>TRBV24-1
CATSDSGTGAYNEQFF
>TRBV29-1
CSVEATGGAWNEQFF
>TRBV30
CAGTGGIFYEQYF
>TRBV4-2
CASSQDIDGDEQFF
>TRBV7-2
CASSLLAGTTIPYEQYF
>TRBV29-1
CSVETAGLGVGQFF
>TRBV5-4
CASSRAAGEYEQYF
>TRBV19
CASRPTEKNIQYF
>TRBV27
CASSPRLAGGLGNEQFF
>TRBV5-5
CASSLAGGSNEQFF
>TRBV29-1
CSVEGQQRVKGYTF
>TRBV6-5
CASRRGQGANQPQHF
>TRBV20-1
CSAGPRAGAADTQYF
>TRBV6-5
CASSYPQGGEAFF
>TRBV4-3
CASSRGTGGSYEQYF
>TRBV18
CASSPPGTENSPLHF